The 29 T cell receptor beta chains below were found in one sample sequenced in a study of shared clonotypes between healthy human individuals. As defined, naive CD8 cells were CD45RO-negative and positively selected for CCR7, with terminally differentiated effector memory CD45RA+ cells excluded. TCRdb keeps only in-frame clones here, not all; method: immunoSEQ multiplex PCR. This sample has hundreds of thousands of clones, with about 96% found just once. The sequenced material came from naive CD8+ T cells sorted from blood. Every receptor here comes from a woman aged 25 to 39 in good health.

This chain links TRBV5-1 with TRBJ2-3; TRBD1 matches at 10 bases. Germline trimming cut 3 bases from V and 5 bases from J; bases unmatched to any gene: 9. This CDR3 is 16 amino acids long. Germline CDR1 SGHRS, CDR2 YFSETQ. The chain's CDR3 is CASSSEWGTGVDTQYF. CDR3 nucleotides: TGCGCCAGCAGCTCGGAATGGGGGACAGGGGTAGATACGCAGTATTTT.

This chain links TRBV11-2 with TRBJ2-7, with D maybe TRBD2 (5 bases). Between the trimmed V and J ends, which lost 3 bases and 0 bases, there was a span of 12 bases. Germline CDR1 SGHAT, CDR2 FQNNGV. This CDR3 is built from 15 residues. DNA of the CDR3: TGTGCCAGCAGCTTGGGAGTTGGAACCTCCTACGAGCAGTACTTC. It encodes CASSLGVGTSYEQYF.

The chain has TRBV5-6 and TRBJ1-5, with D perhaps matching TRBD1 (6 bases). Germline lookup yields CDR1 SGHDT and CDR2 YYEEEE. Trimming stripped 0 bases from V and 4 bases from J, with 11 bases between. The CDR3 has 15 residues. The CDR3 reads CASSLGKGGNQPQHF. The CDR3 DNA reads as TGTGCCAGCAGCTTGGGAAAGGGGGGAAATCAGCCCCAGCATTTT.

The rearrangement uses TRBV7-9 and TRBJ2-1, with 8 positions matching TRBD1. The trim removed 5 bases at V and 4 bases at J, leaving 7 bases unmatched. CDR1 and CDR2 from the germline V gene are SEHNR and FQNEAQ (reference sequence). The CDR3 extends over 15 amino acids. In DNA form, the CDR3 reads TGTGCCAGCAGCGTCCGGGACAGGCCTTACAATGAGCAGTTCTTC. The encoded protein is CASSVRDRPYNEQFF.

This chain connects TRBV9 to TRBJ2-5, with D unclear. Between the trimmed V and J ends, which lost 4 bases and 7 bases, there was a span of 8 bases. Germline V gives CDR1 SGDLS, CDR2 YYNGEE. This CDR3 spans 11 amino acids. The CDR3 nucleotides read TGTGCCAGCAGCCCCCCCCTGACCCAGTACTTC. Residues: CASSPPLTQYF.

The chain joins TRBV10-2 to TRBJ2-5; D is perhaps TRBD1 (6 bases). The CDR3 spans 12 residues. Germline values: CDR1 WSHSY, CDR2 SAAADI. Trimming took 6 bases from V and 4 from J, leaving 9 bases between them. CDR3 in amino acids: CASRDSGETQYF. The CDR3 DNA reads as TGCGCCAGCAGGGACAGTGGAGAGACCCAGTACTTC.

The J gene is TRBJ2-1, the V gene TRBV27, with D perhaps being TRBD1 or TRBD2 (5 bases each). Per the germline V gene, CDR1 is MNHEY and CDR2 is SMNVEV (reference sequence). The CDR3 consists of 16 residues. V was shortened by 3 bases and J by 6 bases, with 18 bases between the two germline ends. The CDR3 sequence is CASSLPGANLINEQFF. The DNA for the CDR3 is TGTGCCAGCAGTTTGCCCGGGGCAAACCTGATCAATGAGCAGTTCTTC.

The chain links TRBV27 to TRBJ1-1, with no clear D. Germline loops: CDR1 MNHEY, CDR2 SMNVEV (reference sequence). The CDR3 totals 16 residues. V gave up 0 bases and J gave up 0 bases, with 11 bases separating them. Written as DNA, the CDR3 is TGTGCCAGCAGTTTATCGGAGGTTAGAGTGAACACTGAAGCTTTCTTT. It specifies CASSLSEVRVNTEAFF.

Only one count was recorded for this clone. This sequence joins TRBV29-1 and TRBJ1-2; D not certain. Germline CDR1 reads SQVTM; CDR2 reads ANQGSEA. The CDR3 spans 12 residues. V lost 0 bases and J lost 8, with 10 bases in between. DNA of the CDR3: TGCAGCGTTGAAGAAGGGAGTCGGGGCTACACCTTC. The encoded protein is CSVEEGSRGYTF.

The chain carries TRBV28 and TRBJ1-5; the D is unclear. With 4 bases removed from V and 3 bases from J, the gap between germline ends came to 16 bases. The CDR3 totals 16 residues. The V gene's germline CDR1 is MDHEN and CDR2 SYDVKM. The CDR3 nucleotides are TGTGCCAGCAGTTCCCCCGACAAGATAAACAATCAGCCCCAGCATTTT. It specifies CASSSPDKINNQPQHF.

The CDR3 sequence: CASSRGLSYEQYF. The CDR3 DNA is TGTGCCAGCAGCCGGGGACTTAGCTACGAGCAGTACTTC. This chain links TRBV5-4 with TRBJ2-7; possibly TRBD2 for D (6 bases). V was pared by 4 bases and J by 3 bases, with 11 bases between. CDR1 SGHNT and CDR2 YYREEE come from the germline V gene (reference sequence). CDR3 length: 13 residues.

V gene TRBV11-2 combines with J gene TRBJ2-1; unclear D gene. CDR3 length: 11 amino acids. Trimming took off 4 bases at V and 8 bases at J, with 6 bases between the two ends. Germline V CDR1 and CDR2: SGHAT, FQNNGV. The CDR3 DNA sequence: TGTGCCAGCAGCTCTGTCGATGAGCAGTTCTTC. Protein product: CASSSVDEQFF. Supplemented by reference TRBV11-2 and TRBJ2-1, the full variable domain reads EAGVAQSPRYKIIEKRQSVAFWCNPISGHATLYWYQQILGQGPKLLIQFQNNGVVDDSQLPKDRFSAERLKGVDSTLKIQPAKLEDSAVYLCASSSVDEQFFGPGTRLTVL.

This clone was picked up one time. The chain has TRBV5-4 and TRBJ2-7, with 12 bases fitting TRBD1. V was clipped by 4 bases and J by 5 bases; unmatched bases: 7. The CDR3 covers 15 residues. CDR1 SGHNT and CDR2 YYREEE come from the germline V gene (reference sequence). The CDR3 protein is CASSTPGQGAHEQYF. CDR3 nucleotides: TGTGCCAGCAGCACTCCGGGACAGGGGGCCCACGAGCAGTACTTC.

The chain has TRBV7-2 and TRBJ2-1; 9 bases are a match to TRBD2. Trimming at V came to 2 bases and at J to 4 bases, leaving 9 bases not matched to a gene. CDR3 length equals 17 residues. Germline CDR1 is SGHTA and CDR2 is FQGNSA. CDR3 DNA sequence: TGTGCCAGCAGCTTAAGGACAACGACTAGCGGTTACAATGAGCAGTTCTTC. Translating it yields CASSLRTTTSGYNEQFF. The full variable domain, rest sourced from reference TRBV7-2 and TRBJ2-1, is GAGVSQSPSNKVTEKGKDVELRCDPISGHTALYWYRQSLGQGLEFLIYFQGNSAPDKSGLPSDRFSAERTGGSVSTLTIQRTQQEDSAVYLCASSLRTTTSGYNEQFFGPGTRLTVL.

The chain links TRBV11-2 to TRBJ2-3; D is ambiguous. This CDR3 is built from 13 residues. Germline values: CDR1 SGHAT, CDR2 FQNNGV. V was pared by 5 bases and J by 2 bases, with 8 bases between. This chain's CDR3 is CASSDAVTDTQYF. The CDR3 DNA follows: TGTGCCAGCAGCGACGCGGTCACAGATACGCAGTATTTT.

V gene TRBV29-1 combines with J gene TRBJ1-1, with D unresolved. The V and J ends lost 3 bases and 7 bases respectively, with 18 bases between them. CDR3 length: 14 residues. Germline CDR1 SQVTM, CDR2 ANQGSEA. The CDR3 nucleotides are TGCAGCGTTGAGTTGTCAGGCCAGCCCAATGAAGCTTTCTTT. Its translation: CSVELSGQPNEAFF.

The V gene is TRBV5-1, the J gene TRBJ2-1; 8 nucleotides align to TRBD1. From germline, CDR1 is SGHRS and CDR2 YFSETQ. V lost 4 bases and J lost 3; bases outside the gene matches: 9. The CDR3 has 16 residues. This CDR3 is CASSNGQGGIYNEQFF. As DNA, the CDR3 is TGCGCCAGCAGCAATGGACAGGGTGGGATCTACAATGAGCAGTTCTTC.

The chain joins TRBV7-9 to TRBJ2-7, with D hard to call. This CDR3 has 14 amino acids. The germline V gene encodes CDR1 SEHNR and CDR2 FQNEAQ (reference sequence). V was shortened by 6 bases and J by 1 base, with 13 bases between the two germline ends. CDR3 amino acids: CASSTTRSSYEQYF. CDR3 coding DNA: TGTGCCAGCAGTACGACAAGGTCTTCCTACGAGCAGTACTTC. The entire variable domain, with the rest obtained from reference TRBV7-9 and TRBJ2-7, is as follows: DTGVSQNPRHKITKRGQNVTFRCDPISEHNRLYWYRQTLGQGPEFLTYFQNEAQLEKSRLLSDRFSAERPKGSFSTLEIQRTEQGDSAMYLCASSTTRSSYEQYFGPGTRLTVT.

The chain couples TRBV6-5 to TRBJ2-7, with D maybe TRBD1 (6 bases). Germline assignment: CDR1 MNHEY and CDR2 SVGAGI. Trimming pared 6 bases from V and 4 bases from J, leaving 16 bases between. The CDR3 runs to 14 residues. CDR3 in DNA: TGTGCCAGCAGGGGCCCGGGACACCCTTACGAGCAGTACTTC. Translation: CASRGPGHPYEQYF.

The chain combines TRBV7-9 with TRBJ2-1, with 10 bases lining up with TRBD1. Germline V gene data show CDR1 as SEHNR and CDR2 as FQNEAQ (reference sequence). The CDR3 runs 15 residues. Germline trimming cut 6 bases from V and 4 bases from J; bases unmatched to any gene: 6. CDR3 sequence (DNA): TGTGCCAGCAGTCCCGGGACAGGGGATTACAATGAGCAGTTCTTC. Encoded protein: CASSPGTGDYNEQFF.

The chain couples TRBV28 to TRBJ1-4; D is undetermined. Germline V gene sequence: CDR1 MDHEN, CDR2 SYDVKM. V was cut by 3 bases and J by 0 bases, with 17 bases left in between. This CDR3 contains 18 residues. The CDR3 loop reads CASSLAQWTGTTNEKLFF. DNA for the CDR3: TGTGCCAGCAGTTTGGCCCAATGGACGGGAACAACTAATGAAAAACTGTTTTTT.

The chain has TRBV5-8 and TRBJ2-7, with 11 bases fitting TRBD2. From germline, CDR1 is SGHTS and CDR2 YDEGEE. V lost 4 bases to trimming and J lost 5 bases; unmatched junction nucleotides: 2. This CDR3 has 13 residues. The chain's CDR3 is CASSTSGSHEQYF. For the CDR3, the DNA is TGTGCCAGCAGCACTAGCGGGAGTCACGAGCAGTACTTC.

This sequence joins TRBV5-4 and TRBJ2-2; D not certain. Germline CDR1 SGHNT, CDR2 YYREEE (reference sequence). Deletions cut 1 base from V and 3 bases from J, with 7 bases between. The CDR3 has 14 residues. The CDR3 protein is CASSLIGDTGELFF. The CDR3 DNA reads as TGTGCCAGCAGCTTGATCGGAGACACCGGGGAGCTGTTTTTT.

The V call is TRBV28, the J call TRBJ2-7, with a possible D match to TRBD2 (5 bases). The CDR3 loop spans 13 amino acids. The germline CDR1 and CDR2 sequences are MDHEN and SYDVKM. Trimming left V 1 base short and J 4 bases short, with 8 bases between. The DNA for the CDR3 is TGTGCCAGCAGTTTATACGGGATATACGAGCAGTACTTC. It encodes CASSLYGIYEQYF.

V is TRBV6-1 and J is TRBJ2-1, with D possibly being TRBD1 (5 bases). Germline CDR1 reads MNHNS; CDR2 reads SASEGT. The CDR3 is made up of 15 amino acids. The V end was cut by 3 bases, the J end by 4 bases, with 13 bases between. The chain's CDR3 is CASSDFFDSYNEQFF. CDR3 nucleotides: TGTGCCAGCAGTGACTTTTTCGACAGTTACAATGAGCAGTTCTTC.

CDR3 sequence: CASSPKGSVAGPNYEQYF. In DNA form, the CDR3 reads TGTGCCAGCTCACCAAAAGGGTCTGTGGCCGGACCCAACTACGAGCAGTACTTC. The J gene is TRBJ2-7, the V gene TRBV18; D is unclear. V lost 2 bases, J lost 3 bases, and 23 bases lay in between. The CDR3 totals 18 residues. The germline V gene encodes CDR1 KGHSH and CDR2 LQKENI.

The J gene is TRBJ2-7, the V gene TRBV6-1; D possibly uses TRBD1 or TRBD2 (5 bases each). The CDR3 contains 15 residues. Trimming cost V 3 bases and J 0 bases, with 12 bases left between them. Germline V CDR1 and CDR2: MNHNS, SASEGT. CDR3 residues: CASSESGDSSYEQYF. The CDR3 nucleotides are TGTGCCAGCAGTGAGAGCGGTGACAGCTCCTACGAGCAGTACTTC.

This clone has only a few counts. J is TRBJ2-6 and V is TRBV9, with 7 bases that match TRBD1. J lost 0 bases, V lost 3 bases, and 9 bases had no gene match. The CDR3 is 18 residues long. Germline V gives CDR1 SGDLS, CDR2 YYNGEE. The CDR3 nucleotides are TGTGCCAGCAGCGCCCGACAGGGAACCTACTCTGGGGCCAACGTCCTGACTTTC. Amino acids: CASSARQGTYSGANVLTF.

This clone was seen only a few times. This chain connects TRBV10-1 to TRBJ1-1; a weak D match, TRBD1 (5 bases). V lost 2 bases and J lost 1, with 8 bases in between. CDR1 WNHNN and CDR2 SYGVQD come from the germline V gene (reference sequence). CDR3 size: 14 residues. The CDR3 protein is CASSEAQENTEAFF. The CDR3 region has the DNA TGCGCCAGCAGTGAGGCACAGGAGAACACTGAAGCTTTCTTT.